This TCR beta chain was documented in a study of identical twins. TCRdb re-called the 5' RACE reads with MiXCR, one entry per CDR3 protein. The top ten clones hold 2.5% to 3% of a sample with a few hundred thousand distinct CDR3 sequences, roughly 9.5% of them seen once. Trimming cost V 1 base and J 4 bases, with 8 bases left between them. The CDR3 extends over 13 amino acids. From germline, CDR1 is SGHAT and CDR2 FQNNGV. Whole-study findings and limits: Twin pairs had excess sharing that was weaker in beta out-of-frame sequences. The presence of invariant MAIT and iNKT cells could partly confound analyses of zero-insertion sequences. Clonotypes of the beta chain that were abundant in cord blood carried fewer insertions (memory repertoires showed none).

This clonotype occurred a few times. The antigen is undetermined. This sample also belongs to another study, concerning yellow fever vaccine responses in identical twins.

The source material was PBMCs. The rearrangement links TRBV11-2 to TRBJ2-7; D is ambiguous. This receptor was identified in a woman under 30 in good health. Here the CDR3 DNA reads TGTGCCAGCAGCTTAGCCTCGGTATACGAGCAGTACTTC. It specifies CASSLASVYEQYF.